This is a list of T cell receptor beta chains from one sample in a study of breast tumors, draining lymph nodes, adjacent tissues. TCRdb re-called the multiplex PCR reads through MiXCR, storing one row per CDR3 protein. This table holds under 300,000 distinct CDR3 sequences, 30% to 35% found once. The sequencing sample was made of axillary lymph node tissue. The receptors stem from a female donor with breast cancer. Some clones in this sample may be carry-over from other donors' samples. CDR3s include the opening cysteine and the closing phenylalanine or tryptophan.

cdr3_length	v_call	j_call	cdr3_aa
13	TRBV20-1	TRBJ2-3	CSARPSGTDTQYF
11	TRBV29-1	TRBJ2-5	CSVDRSETQYF
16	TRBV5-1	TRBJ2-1	CASSLSGTGIYNEQFF
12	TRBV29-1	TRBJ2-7	CSLDVYTYEQYF
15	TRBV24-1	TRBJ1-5	CAVPPPGQSNQPQHF
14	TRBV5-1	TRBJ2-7	CASSRTGSAYEQYF
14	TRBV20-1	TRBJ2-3	CSARGRKRVDTQYF
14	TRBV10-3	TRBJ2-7	CAISEGGGAYEQYF
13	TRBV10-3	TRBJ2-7	CAISERLANEQYF
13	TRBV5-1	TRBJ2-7	CASSPLRTYEQYF
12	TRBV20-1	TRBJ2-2	CSARRSTGELFF
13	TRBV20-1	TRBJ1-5	CSASGTGNQPQHF
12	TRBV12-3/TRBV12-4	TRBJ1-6	CASSLDDSPLHF
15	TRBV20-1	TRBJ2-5	CSAISVAGVIKTQYF
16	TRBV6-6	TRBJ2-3	CASSLANSGSTDTQYF
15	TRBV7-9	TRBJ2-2	CASSLLAPNTGELFF
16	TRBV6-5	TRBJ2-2	CASSPEGERSSRELFF
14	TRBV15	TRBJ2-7	CATSSRGAGYEQYF
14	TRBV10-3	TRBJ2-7	CAISAYTSSYEQYF
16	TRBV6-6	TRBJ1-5	CASSHGQGHSNQPQHF
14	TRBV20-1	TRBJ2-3	CSASSLFTADTQYF
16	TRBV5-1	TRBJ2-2	CASRRYRGQNTGELFF
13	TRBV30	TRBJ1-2	CAWRNTQLNGYTF
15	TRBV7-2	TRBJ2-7	CASTEPKGRRGEQYF
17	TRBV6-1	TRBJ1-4	CASRKRTGGGTNEKLFF
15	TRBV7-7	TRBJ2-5	CASSLAAGGQETQYF
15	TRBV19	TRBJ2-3	CASSPQTGGADTQYF
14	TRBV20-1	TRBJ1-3	CSARGGAGGNTIYF